The 21 T cell receptor beta chains listed next were all sequenced from one sample in a study of T cell changes during pregnancy in multiple sclerosis. The data were produced by immunoSEQ multiplex PCR, yet TCRdb's version contains in-frame clones alone and is incomplete. This table holds 100,000 or so clones, 94% found once. Sequenced material: peripheral blood, taken before pregnancy. These receptors all come from a female donor with multiple sclerosis, enrolled in a pregnancy study.

The chain is built from TRBV30 and TRBJ2-5; 11 bases are shared with TRBD2. Germline values: CDR1 GTSNPN, CDR2 SVGIG (reference sequence). J gave up 5 bases and V 1 base, and 6 bases lay outside the gene matches. This CDR3 has 15 residues. The CDR3 DNA is TGTGCCTGGAGTGCTAGCGGGAGGCCCGGGGAGACCCAGTACTTC. Translated: CAWSASGRPGETQYF.

The chain joins TRBV10-1 to TRBJ2-1, with TRBD1 matching over 8 bases. V gave up 0 bases and J gave up 10 bases; unmatched junction bases: 8. Germline CDR1 and CDR2: WNHNN and SYGVQD (reference sequence). The CDR3 extends over 15 amino acids. CDR3 sequence reads: CASSESWQGADEQFF. The DNA of the CDR3 is TGCGCCAGCAGTGAGTCGTGGCAGGGGGCGGACGAGCAGTTCTTC.

V is TRBV27 and J is TRBJ2-7, with 12 bases that match TRBD2. CDR1 and CDR2 from the germline V gene are MNHEY and SMNVEV (reference sequence). The CDR3 extends over 13 amino acids. V shed 5 bases, J shed 7 bases, and the junction held 3 bases outside the gene matches. The CDR3 loop is CASSKLAGGEQYF. The CDR3 DNA reads as TGTGCCAGCAGTAAACTAGCGGGAGGTGAGCAGTACTTC.

This clone was seen a single time. The rearrangement joins TRBV29-1 to TRBJ1-2; 7 nucleotides align to TRBD1. V gave up 4 bases and J gave up 4 bases; unmatched junction bases: 6. The CDR3 loop spans 13 amino acids. Germline CDR1 and CDR2: SQVTM and ANQGSEA. This CDR3 is CSVGTGGVYGYTF. The CDR3, as DNA: TGCAGCGTTGGGACAGGAGGGGTCTATGGCTACACCTTC.

The CDR3 here is CASSFTTGPPQSYTF. The DNA for the CDR3 is TGTGCCAGCAGTTTCACCACAGGCCCCCCACAAAGCTACACCTTC. V usage is TRBV13 and J usage is TRBJ1-2, with D possibly TRBD1 on 5 matching bases. This CDR3 is built from 15 residues. Germline V gives CDR1 PRHDT, CDR2 FYEKMQ (reference sequence). Trimming removed 6 bases from V and 9 bases from J, with 23 bases in between. The entire variable domain, with the rest obtained from reference TRBV13 and TRBJ1-2, is as follows: AAGVIQSPRHLIKEKRETATLKCYPIPRHDTVYWYQQGPGQDPQFLISFYEKMQSDKGSIPDRFSAQQFSDYHSELNMSSLELGDSALYFCASSFTTGPPQSYTFGSGTRLTVV.

J is TRBJ2-1 and V is TRBV5-4, with D possibly matching TRBD2 (7 bases). CDR1 is SGHNT and CDR2 is YYREEE in the germline V gene (reference sequence). CDR3 size: 18 residues. Between the trimmed V and J ends, which lost 1 base and 4 bases, there was a span of 21 bases. The CDR3 DNA reads TGTGCCAGCAGCTTGAAGGGAGGGATGGGGGCGCGGTACAATGAGCAGTTCTTC. Translating gives CASSLKGGMGARYNEQFF.

The rearrangement joins TRBV7-2 to TRBJ1-2; 9 positions match TRBD1. The CDR3 is 15 residues long. The V and J ends lost 5 bases and 8 bases, in that order; junction bases with no gene match: 12. Germline lookup yields CDR1 SGHTA and CDR2 FQGNSA. The CDR3 here is CASSPESGTGWGYTF. CDR3 in DNA: TGTGCCAGCAGCCCAGAATCCGGGACAGGGTGGGGCTACACCTTC.

This chain uses TRBV9 with TRBJ1-4; 7 bases line up with TRBD1. J was trimmed by 8 bases and V by 3 bases; bases with no gene match: 7. Germline V gives CDR1 SGDLS, CDR2 YYNGEE. The length of the CDR3 is 14 residues. CDR3 protein: CASSGRGREEKLFF. The CDR3 bases are TGTGCCAGCAGCGGCAGGGGGAGAGAAGAAAAACTGTTTTTT. Full variable domain (missing parts from reference TRBV9 and TRBJ1-4): DSGVTQTPKHLITATGQRVTLRCSPRSGDLSVYWYQQSLDQGLQFLIQYYNGEERAKGNILERFSAQQFPDLHSELNLSSLELGDSALYFCASSGRGREEKLFFGSGTQLSVL.

This chain joins TRBV5-8 and TRBJ2-1; 13 bases map to TRBD2. CDR1 SGHTS and CDR2 YDEGEE come from the germline V gene. J was trimmed by 10 bases and V by 4 bases; bases with no gene match: 5. This CDR3 spans 14 amino acids. CDR3 DNA: TGTGCCAGCAGCATAGGACTAGCGGGAGACGAGCAGTTCTTC. Encoded protein: CASSIGLAGDEQFF.

The table lists this clone with a count of one. The CDR3 spells CASSRGQGARQFF. In DNA, the CDR3 is TGTGCCAGCAGCCGGGGACAGGGGGCTAGGCAGTTCTTC. The J gene is TRBJ2-1, the V gene TRBV27; the match to TRBD1 covers 12 bases. CDR1 and CDR2 from the germline V gene are MNHEY and SMNVEV (reference sequence). The CDR3 totals 13 residues. V gave up 6 bases and J gave up 12 bases; unmatched junction bases: 6.

This chain uses TRBV28 with TRBJ1-1, with 7 bases aligning to TRBD1. V was pared by 4 bases and J by 5 bases, with 4 bases of the junction left unmatched. The CDR3 covers 13 residues. Per the germline V gene, CDR1 is MDHEN and CDR2 is SYDVKM. The CDR3 spells CASSYSGGTEAFF. In nucleotides, the CDR3 is TGTGCCAGCAGTTACTCAGGGGGGACTGAAGCTTTCTTT.

This clone was counted once. The chain links TRBV6-1 to TRBJ2-7; D is perhaps TRBD1 (6 bases). This CDR3 spans 13 amino acids. The germline V gene encodes CDR1 MNHNS and CDR2 SASEGT. V shed 6 bases and J shed 1 base, with 10 bases lying between them. The CDR3 coding sequence is TGTGCCAGCAGATCAGGGGATTCCTACGAGCAGTACTTC. Translation: CASRSGDSYEQYF.

The chain carries TRBV5-4 and TRBJ2-5; 9 bases align to TRBD2. After removal of 0 bases from V and 3 bases from J, the junction contained 6 bases not matched to a gene. This CDR3 has 16 residues. CDR1 and CDR2 (germline): SGHNT, YYREEE (reference sequence). CDR3 protein: CASSLAHSGSKETQYF. The CDR3 DNA reads TGTGCCAGCAGCTTGGCCCATAGCGGGAGTAAAGAGACCCAGTACTTC.

The chain uses TRBV4-2 and TRBJ2-2; tentatively, D is TRBD2 (5 bases). Germline V gene lookup returns CDR1 LGHNA and CDR2 YNFKEQ. The CDR3 totals 17 residues. The germline V and J ends were trimmed by 0 bases and 4 bases, with 15 bases remaining between them. CDR3 DNA sequence: TGTGCCAGCAGCCAAGATTGGTCCGGGGTGGGCACCGGGGAGCTGTTTTTT. This encodes CASSQDWSGVGTGELFF.

This chain joins TRBV4-3 and TRBJ2-1; D perhaps matches TRBD2 (5 bases). Germline CDR1 LGHNA, CDR2 YSLEER. The CDR3 totals 15 residues. The V and J ends lost 1 base and 6 bases respectively, with 13 bases between them. CDR3 sequence (DNA): TGCGCCAGCAGCCAAGCTAGCTTCGAAAGCAATGAGCAGTTCTTC. Translation: CASSQASFESNEQFF.

This clone came up once. This chain uses TRBV30 with TRBJ2-5; D gene unclear. The CDR3 has 14 amino acids. Trimming pared 0 bases from V and 5 bases from J, leaving 13 bases between. CDR1 and CDR2 (germline): GTSNPN, SVGIG (reference sequence). As DNA, the CDR3 is TGTGCCTGGAGTGTACTGGGCGTCCAGGAGACCCAGTACTTC. Translation gives CAWSVLGVQETQYF.

The rearrangement links TRBV4-1 to TRBJ2-5; 13 bases fit TRBD2. CDR1 is MGHRA and CDR2 is YSYEKL in the germline V gene. This CDR3 has 16 amino acids. V lost 2 bases and J lost 2; bases outside the gene matches: 2. The CDR3 nucleotides read TGCGCCAGCAGCCAACTGGGACTAGCGGGACAAGAGACCCAGTACTTC. Translating it yields CASSQLGLAGQETQYF.

This chain links TRBV7-2 with TRBJ1-2; D unresolved. The CDR3 is 15 residues long. The germline V gene has CDR1 SGHTA and CDR2 FQGNSA. V was trimmed by 5 bases and J by 7 bases, leaving 20 bases between them. CDR3 in amino acids: CASSPRERPEVGYTF. CDR3 coding DNA: TGTGCCAGCAGCCCCCGGGAACGGCCGGAGGTTGGCTACACCTTC.

This chain connects TRBV4-1 to TRBJ2-2; 7 bases fit TRBD2. CDR1 MGHRA and CDR2 YSYEKL come from the germline V gene. Trimming at V came to 1 base and at J to 4 bases, leaving 3 bases not matched to a gene. The CDR3 has 15 amino acids. For the CDR3, the DNA is TGCGCCAGCAGCCAAGGGCCGGGGGGCACCGGGGAGCTGTTTTTT. Encoded protein: CASSQGPGGTGELFF.

This chain links TRBV18 with TRBJ2-3; 10 bases line up with TRBD2. Germline CDR1 and CDR2: KGHSH and LQKENI. CDR3 length: 16 amino acids. Trimming at V came to 3 bases and at J to 2 bases, leaving 5 bases not matched to a gene. CDR3 region: CASSPLGLAFTDTQYF. CDR3 DNA: TGTGCCAGCTCACCCCTGGGACTAGCGTTCACAGATACGCAGTATTTT.

The V call is TRBV28, the J call TRBJ1-1, with a tentative D call TRBD1 (6 bases). CDR1 and CDR2 from the germline V gene are MDHEN and SYDVKM. The CDR3 runs 15 residues. The germline V and J ends were trimmed by 3 bases and 2 bases, with 13 bases remaining between them. DNA of the CDR3: TGTGCCAGCAGTTTTGCAGGGGCTGGTAACACTGAAGCTTTCTTT. Translated, it gives CASSFAGAGNTEAFF.